What follows describes a single T cell receptor beta chain. There are 13 residues in the CDR3. After removal of 4 bases from V and 3 bases from J, the junction contained 1 base not matched to a gene. Germline V gene sequence: CDR1 SGHTA, CDR2 FQGTGA. Authors' data handling: Reference gene primers were amplified, and this amplification served to estimate nucleated cell counts. The assay was immunoSEQ multiplex PCR, and TCRdb's table has in-frame clones only and misses some. For V, J and clone size, that table is used; D and trimming come from the DNA. The table lists some 280,000 clones, approximately 90% of them singletons. The data are from a study of blood T cell repertoires in COVID-19. Turning to the study itself: The United States, Italy and Spain were the sources of the acute and convalescent COVID-19 samples. In each case, the material was cDNA or gDNA derived from T cells, B-cell-depleted T cells, or PBMCs.

The receptor comes from a woman aged 55-69 years with acute or convalescent COVID-19. The chain links TRBV7-3 to TRBJ2-5; 8 positions match TRBD1. The sample comprised peripheral blood. The CDR3 here is CASSSTGEETQYF. CDR3 DNA: TGTGCCAGCAGCTCGACAGGGGAAGAGACCCAGTACTTC.